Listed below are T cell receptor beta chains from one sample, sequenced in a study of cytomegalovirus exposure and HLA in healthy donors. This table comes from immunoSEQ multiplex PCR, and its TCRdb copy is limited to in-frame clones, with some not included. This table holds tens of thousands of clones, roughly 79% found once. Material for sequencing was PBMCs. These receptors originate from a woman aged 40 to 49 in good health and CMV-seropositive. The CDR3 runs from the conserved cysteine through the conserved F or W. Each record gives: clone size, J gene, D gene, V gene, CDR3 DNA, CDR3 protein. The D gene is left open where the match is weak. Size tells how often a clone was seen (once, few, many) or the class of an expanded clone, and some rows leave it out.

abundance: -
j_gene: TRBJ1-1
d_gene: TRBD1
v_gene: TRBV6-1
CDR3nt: TGTGCCAGCATGAGGGGGCTAGGTGAAGCTTTCTTT
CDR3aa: CASMRGLGEAFF

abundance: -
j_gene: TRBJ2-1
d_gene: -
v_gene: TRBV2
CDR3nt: TGTGCCAGCAGCTCCCGGGACTTATTCTACAATGAGCAGTTCTTC
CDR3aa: CASSSRDLFYNEQFF

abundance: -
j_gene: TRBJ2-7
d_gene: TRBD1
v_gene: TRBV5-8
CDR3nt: TGTGCCAGCAGCTTGAAGAGGGGCAGAACTGCCGGGACAGAAGGATACGAGCAGTACTTC
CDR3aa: CASSLKRGRTAGTEGYEQYF

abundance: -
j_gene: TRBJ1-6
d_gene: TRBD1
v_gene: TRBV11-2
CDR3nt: TGTGCCAGCAGCCAGGGGGACGGCAGCTCCTATAATTCACCCCTCCACTTT
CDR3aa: CASSQGDGSSYNSPLHF

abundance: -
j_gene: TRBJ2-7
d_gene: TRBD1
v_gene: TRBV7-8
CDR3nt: TGTGCCAGCAGCTCGGACCGGGACAGACCCTACGAGCAGTACTTC
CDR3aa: CASSSDRDRPYEQYF

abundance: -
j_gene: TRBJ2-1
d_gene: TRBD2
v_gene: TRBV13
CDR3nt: TGTGCCAGCAGCCAACAAACCCGGACTAGCGGGAGAACCCACTACAATGAGCAGTTCTTC
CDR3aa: CASSQQTRTSGRTHYNEQFF

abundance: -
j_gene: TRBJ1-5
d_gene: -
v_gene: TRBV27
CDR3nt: TGTGCCAGCGCCCCCGGGGGATATAGCAATCAGCCCCAGCATTTT
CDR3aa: CASAPGGYSNQPQHF

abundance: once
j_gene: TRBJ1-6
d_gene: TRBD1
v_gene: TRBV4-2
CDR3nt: TGTGCCAGCAGCCAAGCGGGACAGCCAAATTCACCCCTCCACTTT
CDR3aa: CASSQAGQPNSPLHF

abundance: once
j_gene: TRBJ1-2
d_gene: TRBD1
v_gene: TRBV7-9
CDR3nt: TGTGCCAGCAGCAACAGGGGCGAGGGCTACACCTTC
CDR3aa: CASSNRGEGYTF

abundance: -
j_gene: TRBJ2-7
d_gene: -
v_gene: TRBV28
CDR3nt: TGTGCCAGCAGCGCCACTTACGAGCAGTACTTC
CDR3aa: CASSATYEQYF

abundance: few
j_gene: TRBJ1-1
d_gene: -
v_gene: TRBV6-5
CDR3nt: TGTGCCAGCAGTACCCCGACAGAGGCTCGCACTGAAGCTTTCTTT
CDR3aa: CASSTPTEARTEAFF

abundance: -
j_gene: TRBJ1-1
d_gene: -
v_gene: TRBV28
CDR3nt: TGTGCCAGCAGTCGACTAGGAGGGCAGAGGTCCACTGAAGCTTTCTTT
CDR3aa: CASSRLGGQRSTEAFF

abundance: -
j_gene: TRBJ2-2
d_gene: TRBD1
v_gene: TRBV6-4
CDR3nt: TGTGCCAGCAGTGACTCTGACAGGGCGCCCGGGGAGCTGTTTTTT
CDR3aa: CASSDSDRAPGELFF

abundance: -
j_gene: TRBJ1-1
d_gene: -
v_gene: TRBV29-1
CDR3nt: TGCAGCGTTGCCGGGAGTGCTGAAGCTTTCTTT
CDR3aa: CSVAGSAEAFF

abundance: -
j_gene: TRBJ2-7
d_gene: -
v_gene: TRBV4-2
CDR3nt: TGTGCCAGCAGCCAAGAAAGTACTTCTCGGGGATCCACAACCTCCTACGAGCAGTACTTC
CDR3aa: CASSQESTSRGSTTSYEQYF

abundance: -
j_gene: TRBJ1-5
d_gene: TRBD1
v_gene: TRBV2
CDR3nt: TGTGCCAGCAGTGGGACCGGGACAGCGAGCAATCAGCCCCAGCATTTT
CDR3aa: CASSGTGTASNQPQHF

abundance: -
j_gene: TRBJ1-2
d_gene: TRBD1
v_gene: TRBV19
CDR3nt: TGTGCCAGTAGTCCCCGACAGGGAGATGGCTACACCTTC
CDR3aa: CASSPRQGDGYTF

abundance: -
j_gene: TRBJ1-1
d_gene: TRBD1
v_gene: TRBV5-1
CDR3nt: TGCGCCAGCAGCTTGGGGGACAGGGGTTCGGCTGAAGCTTTCTTT
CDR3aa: CASSLGDRGSAEAFF

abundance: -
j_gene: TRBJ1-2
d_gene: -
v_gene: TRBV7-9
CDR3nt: TGTGCCAGCAGCCCGGAGGTCAGAGGTTTC
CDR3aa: CASSPEVRGF

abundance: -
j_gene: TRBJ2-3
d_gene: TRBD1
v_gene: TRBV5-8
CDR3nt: TGTGCCAGCAGCGTGGACAGGGGGACAGATACGCAGTATTTT
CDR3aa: CASSVDRGTDTQYF

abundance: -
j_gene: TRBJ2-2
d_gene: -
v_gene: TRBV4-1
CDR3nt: TGCGCCAGCAGCCAAGTTCAGAACACCGGGGAGCTGTTTTTT
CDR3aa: CASSQVQNTGELFF

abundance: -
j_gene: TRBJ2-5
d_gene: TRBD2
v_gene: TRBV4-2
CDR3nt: TGTGCCAGCAGCCGGGAGGGGCGGGAGGGCCCAGAGACCCAGTACTTC
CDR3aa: CASSREGREGPETQYF

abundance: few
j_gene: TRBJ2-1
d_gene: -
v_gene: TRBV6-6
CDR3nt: TGTGCCAGCAGTTACTTCTCGGGACTTCACAATGAGCAGTTCTTC
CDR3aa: CASSYFSGLHNEQFF

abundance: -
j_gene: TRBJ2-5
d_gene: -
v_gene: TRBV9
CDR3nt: TGTGCCAGCAGCGCCCAGGGGTTGGAGCAAGAGACCCAGTACTTC
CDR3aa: CASSAQGLEQETQYF

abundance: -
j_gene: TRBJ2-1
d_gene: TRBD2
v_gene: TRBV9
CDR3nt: TGTGCCAGCAGCGCACCGGGACTAGCGATAAATGAGCAGTTCTTC
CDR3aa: CASSAPGLAINEQFF

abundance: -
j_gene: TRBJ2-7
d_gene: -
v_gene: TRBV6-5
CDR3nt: TGTGCCAGCAGTTACGACAGCTCCTACGAGCAGTACTTC
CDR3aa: CASSYDSSYEQYF

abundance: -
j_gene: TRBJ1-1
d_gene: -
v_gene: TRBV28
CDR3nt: TGTGCCAGCAGTTTAGGCGTCAGGGGAATGAACACTGAAGCTTTCTTT
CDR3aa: CASSLGVRGMNTEAFF

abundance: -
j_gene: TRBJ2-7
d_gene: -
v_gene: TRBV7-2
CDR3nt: TGTGCCAGTGGCGGGACCTCCTACGAGCAGTACTTC
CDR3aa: CASGGTSYEQYF